This T cell receptor beta chain comes out of a study of cytomegalovirus exposure and HLA in healthy donors. Concerning this clone: What it binds is unknown.

This CDR3 is 17 amino acids long. The germline V gene encodes CDR1 LNHNV and CDR2 YYDKDF (reference sequence). V lost 8 bases to trimming and J lost 0 bases; unmatched junction nucleotides: 8. PCR used 60 Vbeta primers and 13 Jbeta primers. TCRdb keeps only in-frame clones here, not all; method: immunoSEQ multiplex PCR. The sample includes 150,000 or so clones, approximately 80% seen only once; the top ten take around 3.7%. Study-wide results and limits: V- and J-gene trimming in TCR beta was tied to a missense DCLRE1C variant by an analysis performed later.

The receptor comes from a male donor in good health and CMV-seronegative. The V and J genes are TRBV15 and TRBJ2-3; 13 bases align to TRBD2. Source material: PBMCs. DNA for the CDR3: TGTGCCACCCGGGAGACTAGCGGGAGGAGAAGCACAGATACGCAGTATTTT. It encodes CATRETSGRRSTDTQYF.